One sample yielded the 24 T cell receptor beta chains listed below, sequenced in a study of response to subunit inactivated influenza vaccine. TCRdb fed the RT-PCR reads into MiXCR, producing one record per CDR3 protein. The profile shows around 580,000 distinct CDR3 sequences, about 14% of them singletons. The sequencing here drew on PBMCs from blood, taken approximately 13 days after vaccination. These receptors came from a man aged 45-65 years who received an inactivated influenza vaccine.

This clonotype turned up a few times. The chain is built from TRBV20-1 and TRBJ2-3; no definite D call. There are 14 residues in the CDR3. V was shortened by 6 bases and J by 2 bases, with 15 bases between the two germline ends. Per the germline V gene, CDR1 is DFQATT and CDR2 is SNEGSKA (reference sequence). The CDR3 loop reads CSARNDRNTDTQYF. CDR3 in DNA: TGCAGTGCGAGGAACGACCGGAACACAGATACGCAGTATTTT.

This clonotype was found a few times. The chain carries TRBV7-2 and TRBJ1-5; possibly TRBD1 for D (5 bases). Per germline, CDR1 SGHTA and CDR2 FQGNSA. The CDR3 is made up of 13 amino acids. The V end lost 5 bases, the J end lost 6 bases, and 11 bases lay between the germline ends. CDR3 loop: CASSEAQGQPQHF. The CDR3 DNA reads as TGTGCCAGCAGCGAAGCCCAGGGTCAGCCCCAGCATTTT.

This clonotype was seen a handful of times. V is TRBV6-2 or TRBV6-3 and J is TRBJ2-1; 7 nucleotides match TRBD2. This CDR3 has 15 amino acids. Germline V gene sequence: CDR1 MNHEY, CDR2 SVGEGT. V was pared by 6 bases and J by 5 bases, with 10 bases of the junction left unmatched. CDR3 loop: CASRASGVRNNEQFF. CDR3 nucleotide sequence: TGTGCCAGCAGAGCCAGCGGGGTGCGGAACAATGAGCAGTTCTTC.

The chain links TRBV5-1 to TRBJ2-7; 9 nucleotides match TRBD1. The CDR3 spans 17 residues. Germline-derived CDR1 and CDR2 are SGHRS and YFSETQ. V trimming: 0 bases; J trimming: 5 bases; junction bases outside the gene matches: 12. The CDR3 nucleotides are TGCGCCAGCAGCTTGGCTGAATTCGGGACAGGGCGCGACGAGCAGTACTTC. This encodes CASSLAEFGTGRDEQYF.

The chain combines TRBV12-3 or TRBV12-4 with TRBJ2-5, with D possibly being TRBD1 or TRBD2 (5 bases each). With 6 bases removed from V and 2 bases from J, the gap between germline ends came to 16 bases. The CDR3 has 15 residues. In DNA form, the CDR3 reads TGTGCCAGCAGCACAGGCGGGCAGGTTCAAGAGACCCAGTACTTC. This translates into CASSTGGQVQETQYF.

A few counts support this clonotype. The V gene is TRBV14, the J gene TRBJ2-2; D gene ambiguous. The length of the CDR3 is 14 residues. Trimming cost V 0 bases and J 3 bases, with 5 bases left between them. Germline V gene lookup returns CDR1 SGHDN and CDR2 FVKESK. The CDR3 bases are TGTGCCAGCAGCCAAGACCCCCACACCGGGGAGCTGTTTTTT. Translated, it gives CASSQDPHTGELFF. The full variable domain, completed using reference TRBV14 and TRBJ2-2, is EAGVTQFPSHSVIEKGQTVTLRCDPISGHDNLYWYRRVMGKEIKFLLHFVKESKQDESGMPNNRFLAERTGGTYSTLKVQPAELEDSGVYFCASSQDPHTGELFFGEGSRLTVL.

This rearrangement joins TRBV5-4 to TRBJ2-1, with TRBD1 identical over 8 bases. V lost 3 bases, J lost 4 bases, and 9 bases stayed unmatched. This CDR3 contains 16 residues. The germline V gene has CDR1 SGHNT and CDR2 YYREEE (reference sequence). Here the CDR3 reads CASSSRTGIGYNEQFF. CDR3 bases: TGTGCCAGCAGCTCCCGGACAGGGATAGGATACAATGAGCAGTTCTTC.

J is TRBJ1-2 and V is TRBV6-5; TRBD1 agrees at 7 bases. V lost 6 bases to trimming and J lost 8 bases; unmatched junction nucleotides: 3. The CDR3 has 11 amino acids. Germline values: CDR1 MNHEY, CDR2 SVGAGI. CDR3 in DNA: TGTGCCAGCAGAAGGGGGCAGGGCTACACCTTC. Protein product: CASRRGQGYTF.

The CDR3 spells CAWSVWHNEQFF. In DNA, the CDR3 is TGTGCCTGGAGTGTGTGGCACAATGAGCAGTTCTTC. The V gene is TRBV30, the J gene TRBJ2-1; D not resolved. The CDR3 length is 12 residues. Germline V lookup: CDR1 GTSNPN, CDR2 SVGIG (reference sequence). Trimming stripped 0 bases from V and 5 bases from J, with 5 bases between.

This clonotype was found once. This sequence joins TRBV3-1 and TRBJ1-4; maybe TRBD1 (6 bases). Deletions cut 11 bases from V and 5 bases from J, with 12 bases between. Germline V CDR1 and CDR2: LGHDT, YNNKEL (reference sequence). This CDR3 contains 12 residues. This chain's CDR3 is CAAEDRNEKLFF. In nucleotides, the CDR3 is TGTGCCGCCGAAGACAGGAATGAAAAACTGTTTTTT.

The chain uses TRBV18 and TRBJ2-7; D uncertain. CDR3 length: 12 amino acids. Germline CDR1 KGHSH, CDR2 LQKENI. V shed 6 bases and J shed 5 bases, with 11 bases lying between them. The CDR3 nucleotides are TGTGCCAGCTCGCCCGACACGGACGAGCAGTACTTC. This translates into CASSPDTDEQYF. The entire variable domain, with the rest obtained from reference TRBV18 and TRBJ2-7, is as follows: NAGVMQNPRHLVRRRGQEARLRCSPMKGHSHVYWYRQLPEEGLKFMVYLQKENIIDESGMPKERFSAEFPKEGPSILRIQQVVRGDSAAYFCASSPDTDEQYFGPGTRLTVT.

This clonotype was counted many times. The chain combines TRBV14 with TRBJ2-1, with a weak D call TRBD2 (5 bases). Trimming left V 1 base short and J 1 base short, with 8 bases between. Germline-derived CDR1 and CDR2 are SGHDN and FVKESK. This CDR3 spans 15 amino acids. DNA of the CDR3: TGTGCCAGCAGCCAAGTCGGGGTGTCCTACAATGAGCAGTTCTTC. It translates to CASSQVGVSYNEQFF.

This clonotype was seen only a few times. The chain carries TRBV7-9 and TRBJ1-1; a weak D match, TRBD1 (5 bases). The CDR3 has 13 amino acids. Germline lookup yields CDR1 SEHNR and CDR2 FQNEAQ (reference sequence). V lost 6 bases to trimming and J lost 7 bases, with 15 bases between them. The DNA of the CDR3 is TGTGCCAGCAGGGACGACTATGGGGGTGAAGCTTTCTTT. Amino acids: CASRDDYGGEAFF.

This clonotype appeared many times. The rearrangement uses TRBV6-1 and TRBJ2-2, with TRBD1 identical over 8 bases. The germline CDR1 and CDR2 sequences are MNHNS and SASEGT. The V gene end was trimmed by 5 bases and the J gene end by 5 bases; junction bases not matched to a gene: 10. The CDR3 is made up of 16 amino acids. The DNA for the CDR3 is TGTGCCAGCAGTACCCGGACAGGGAAGAGGACCGGGGAGCTGTTTTTT. Translated: CASSTRTGKRTGELFF.

The sample holds a few counts of this clonotype. The gene calls are TRBV4-2 and TRBJ1-1, with no clear D. This CDR3 is built from 16 residues. The germline V gene encodes CDR1 LGHNA and CDR2 YNFKEQ. Deletions cut 0 bases from V and 1 base from J, with 12 bases between. CDR3: CASSQDREQRNTEAFF. CDR3 nucleotides: TGTGCCAGCAGCCAAGATCGGGAACAGAGGAACACTGAAGCTTTCTTT.

This clonotype was observed a handful of times. The chain uses TRBV2 and TRBJ2-1; 7 nucleotides line up with TRBD2. The CDR3 has 14 amino acids. V shed 3 bases and J 5 bases; nucleotides not matched to a gene: 4. Germline lookup yields CDR1 SNHLY and CDR2 FYNNEI. CDR3 DNA sequence: TGTGCCAGCAGTGACGGGGGGACTAACAATGAGCAGTTCTTC. Translating it yields CASSDGGTNNEQFF.

In this sample, this clonotype turned up a few times. The chain is built from TRBV5-4 and TRBJ2-2; the D gene could be TRBD1 or TRBD2 (5 bases each). From germline, CDR1 is SGHNT and CDR2 YYREEE (reference sequence). This CDR3 is built from 16 residues. The V gene lost 0 bases and the J gene lost 4 bases, with 13 bases spanning the gap. Written as DNA, the CDR3 is TGTGCCAGCAGCTTGGCTACGAGGGGTTCCACCGGGGAGCTGTTTTTT. This gives the protein CASSLATRGSTGELFF.

Notes on this clonotype: Relative to the germline gene, one junction end is altered; a read error may explain this. V is TRBV20-1 and J is TRBJ1-5; 9 bases line up with TRBD1. The germline CDR1 and CDR2 sequences are DFQATT and SNEGSKA (reference sequence). The CDR3 runs 13 residues. CDR3 sequence reads: CSASGTGNQPHHF. The CDR3 DNA is TGCAGTGCTAGTGGGACAGGGAATCAGCCCCATCATTTT.

This clonotype was seen more than once but under ten times. This chain uses TRBV29-1 with TRBJ2-1; TRBD2 might be the D (6 bases). The length of the CDR3 is 12 residues. V was cut by 3 bases and J by 8 bases, with 11 bases left in between. From germline, CDR1 is SQVTM and CDR2 ANQGSEA. CDR3 nucleotide sequence: TGCAGCGTTGAGGAGAGGGACTATGAGCAGTTCTTC. Its translation: CSVEERDYEQFF.

The genes are TRBV12-3 or TRBV12-4 and TRBJ1-5; possible D gene TRBD1, 5 bases. Trimming pared 6 bases from V and 5 bases from J, leaving 14 bases between. The CDR3 contains 14 residues. CDR3 coding DNA: TGTGCCAGCAGGGTAGGGACGGATCATCAGCCCCAGCATTTT. Its translation: CASRVGTDHQPQHF.

The V and J genes are TRBV7-9 and TRBJ2-7; 7 bases agree with TRBD1. Germline CDR1 is SEHNR and CDR2 is FQNEAQ (reference sequence). Trimming took 5 bases from V and 2 from J; bases not matched to a gene: 6. The length of the CDR3 is 14 residues. The CDR3 DNA follows: TGTGCCAGCAGCCCACAGGGGAATCCCTACGAGCAGTACTTC. Residues: CASSPQGNPYEQYF.

This clonotype has only a few counts. This chain links TRBV15 with TRBJ2-2; maybe TRBD2 (7 bases). CDR3 length: 17 amino acids. CDR1 and CDR2 (germline): LNHNV, YYDKDF (reference sequence). Trimming removed 4 bases at V and 6 bases at J, with 21 bases between. CDR3 sequence reads: CATSKTTGGVGAGELFF. DNA for the CDR3: TGTGCCACCAGCAAAACAACGGGGGGCGTAGGCGCCGGGGAGCTGTTTTTT. Together with reference TRBV15 and TRBJ2-2, the CDR3 gives the full variable domain: DAMVIQNPRYQVTQFGKPVTLSCSQTLNHNVMYWYQQKSSQAPKLLFHYYDKDFNNEADTPDNFQSRRPNTSFCFLDIRSPGLGDTAMYLCATSKTTGGVGAGELFFGEGSRLTVL.

This clonotype occurred a few times. The genes are TRBV6-1 and TRBJ2-5, with 13 bases matching TRBD2. This CDR3 is built from 15 residues. The germline V gene has CDR1 MNHNS and CDR2 SASEGT. V trimming: 6 bases; J trimming: 7 bases; junction bases outside the gene matches: 8. Here the CDR3 reads CASSPTSGGSGTQYF. CDR3 sequence (DNA): TGTGCCAGCAGCCCGACTAGCGGGGGGTCAGGGACCCAGTACTTC.

This clonotype was recorded once. The gene calls are TRBV6-2 or TRBV6-3 and TRBJ2-2; 13 bases agree with TRBD2. This CDR3 is built from 17 residues. The V gene's germline CDR1 is MNHEY and CDR2 SVGEGT. After removal of 6 bases from V and 6 bases from J, the junction contained 10 bases not matched to a gene. The CDR3 sequence is CASSFGLAGEGPGELFF. The CDR3 DNA is TGTGCCAGCAGCTTCGGACTAGCGGGAGAGGGGCCCGGGGAGCTGTTTTTT.